This record looks at one TCR beta chain sequence and its context. Its antigen is unknown. TCRdb passed the 5' RACE reads through MiXCR, listing each CDR3 protein once. In the table there are tens of thousands of distinct CDR3 sequences, around 15% of which are singletons. The ends were cut back, 4 bases at V and 4 bases at J, with 8 bases in the middle. Germline-derived CDR1 and CDR2 are SEHNR and FQNEAQ (reference sequence). This CDR3 is built from 12 residues. This entry comes from a study of early T cells in non-severe SARS-CoV-2 infection. Turning to the study itself: Investigators sequenced bulk RNA drawn from unsorted whole blood, and chains remained unpaired. Study conclusions and caveats: There was a bias toward anti-spike CD8 responses in VDJdb matching, which missed private and CD4 specificities.

This chain links TRBV7-9 with TRBJ2-7; D uncertain. The specimen sequenced was whole blood. The sequence derives from an adult who was a healthcare worker with PCR-confirmed SARS-CoV-2 infection or an uninfected control (not recorded which). CDR3 sequence (DNA): TGTGCCAGCAGCTCGGTACAGTACGAGCAGTACTTC. Translated: CASSSVQYEQYF.